This TCR beta chain is from a study of monozygotic twins with inflammatory bowel disease. General study results and limits: Since immunosuppressive treatments differed, patient repertoires may have gained added variability.

Turning to this clonotype: Antigen unknown.

Blood was drawn at less than 3 ml per donor. A total RNA quantity of roughly 3,300 ng went into each TCR library. TCRdb derives one entry per CDR3 protein from the 5' RACE reads, leaving out DNA. Its table records over 120,000 distinct CDR3 sequences. CDR3 length: 16 amino acids. The germline CDR1 and CDR2 sequences are SGHTA and FQGNSA. V usage is TRBV7-2 and J usage is TRBJ2-1; TCRdb lists TRBD1, though no DNA is available to test this call. The clonotype comes from a human donor with ulcerative colitis or Crohn's disease, or a healthy co-twin of an affected twin (not recorded which). The specimen sequenced was blood. The CDR3 region is CASSSRTESTYNEQFF.